The 10 T cell receptor beta chains reported below all come from one sample, sequenced in a study of T cells after yellow fever vaccination. One entry per CDR3 protein, called by TCRdb with MiXCR from the 5' RACE reads. Of 300,000 to 450,000 distinct CDR3 sequences in the sample, around 6.5% were seen once. The sequencing used PBMCs, collected 5 days after the yellow fever booster vaccination. The receptors derive from a man aged 25 to 45 who received the YFV17D yellow fever vaccine.

This clonotype came up a few times. The rearrangement links TRBV7-2 to TRBJ2-3; TRBD2 matches at 13 bases. The CDR3 is made up of 16 amino acids. V gave up 4 bases and J gave up 6 bases; unmatched junction bases: 7. Germline V CDR1 and CDR2: SGHTA, FQGNSA. CDR3 sequence: CASSSRTSGRVDTQYF. The CDR3 DNA follows: TGTGCCAGCAGCTCCCGGACTAGCGGGAGAGTGGATACGCAGTATTTT.

In its sample, this clonotype was seen many times. The CDR3 protein is CSGRESVTGELFF. For the CDR3, the DNA is TGCAGTGGGCGGGAGTCAGTGACCGGGGAGCTGTTTTTT. The chain employs TRBV20-1 and TRBJ2-2; 7 bases fit TRBD2. This CDR3 contains 13 residues. With 7 bases clipped from V and 5 bases from J, the junction kept 7 bases outside the gene matches. CDR1 DFQATT and CDR2 SNEGSKA come from the germline V gene (reference sequence).

This clonotype was counted many times. The J gene is TRBJ2-1, the V gene TRBV5-1; possible D gene TRBD1, 6 bases. CDR3 length equals 16 residues. V was cut by 1 base and J by 8 bases, with 19 bases left in between. The germline V gene has CDR1 SGHRS and CDR2 YFSETQ. The CDR3 DNA follows: TGCGCCAGCAGCTTGTGGGGGCCCCAGTTACGAGATGAGCAGTTCTTC. It yields the protein CASSLWGPQLRDEQFF.

This clonotype has a handful of counts. The chain recombines TRBV7-2 with TRBJ2-1, with 10 bases lining up with TRBD2. Trimming at V came to 5 bases and at J to 2 bases, leaving 6 bases not matched to a gene. There are 16 residues in the CDR3. CDR1 is SGHTA, CDR2 FQGNSA, per germline. CDR3 protein: CASSPRTSGTYNEQFF. In nucleotides, the CDR3 is TGTGCCAGCAGCCCACGGACTAGCGGAACCTACAATGAGCAGTTCTTC.

This rearrangement joins TRBV9 to TRBJ2-6; 9 bases are a match to TRBD2. V shed 3 bases and J 3 bases; nucleotides not matched to a gene: 1. The germline gives CDR1 SGDLS, CDR2 YYNGEE. The CDR3 is made up of 15 amino acids. The CDR3 here is CASSGGGVGANVLTF. The CDR3 DNA is TGTGCCAGCAGCGGCGGGGGGGTTGGGGCCAACGTCCTGACTTTC.

In this sample, this clonotype turned up many times. The chain carries TRBV27 and TRBJ2-1; D call uncertain. Per the germline V gene, CDR1 is MNHEY and CDR2 is SMNVEV (reference sequence). CDR3 size: 13 residues. Deletions cut 8 bases from V and 0 bases from J, with 8 bases between. CDR3 bases: TGTGCCAGCGGAAGGAGCTCCTACAATGAGCAGTTCTTC. Its translation: CASGRSSYNEQFF.

This clonotype was counted a few times. The chain recombines TRBV7-2 with TRBJ2-3; D gene uncertain. The CDR3 has 16 amino acids. Trimming removed 5 bases at V and 4 bases at J, with 19 bases between. Germline V CDR1 and CDR2: SGHTA, FQGNSA. CDR3 sequence reads: CASSPDSWARSDTQYF. CDR3 bases: TGTGCCAGCAGCCCCGATAGTTGGGCTCGATCAGATACGCAGTATTTT.

This sequence joins TRBV20-1 and TRBJ2-3, with TRBD2 matching 10 bases. This CDR3 is built from 16 residues. Germline lookup yields CDR1 DFQATT and CDR2 SNEGSKA (reference sequence). CDR3: CARGLAGARGTDTQYF. CDR3 in DNA: TGCGCGAGGGGCCTAGCGGGAGCCCGGGGCACAGATACGCAGTATTTT.

This clonotype was seen repeatedly, ten times or more. V and J are TRBV5-1 and TRBJ2-7; 8 bases align to TRBD2. The CDR3 is 16 amino acids. Germline loops: CDR1 SGHRS, CDR2 YFSETQ. V lost 3 bases, J lost 0 bases, and 8 bases stayed unmatched. The CDR3 loop reads CASSSGGTASSYEQYF. In nucleotides, the CDR3 is TGCGCCAGCAGCTCGGGGGGGACTGCCAGCTCCTACGAGCAGTACTTC.

This clonotype has more than one count but fewer than ten. The chain uses TRBV9 and TRBJ2-3; maybe TRBD2 (6 bases). There are 17 residues in the CDR3. Between the trimmed V and J ends, which lost 3 bases and 0 bases, there was a span of 17 bases. Germline V gene data show CDR1 as SGDLS and CDR2 as YYNGEE. CDR3 DNA sequence: TGTGCCAGCAGCGCTACATCTAGCGCATCTAGCACAGATACGCAGTATTTT. As protein: CASSATSSASSTDTQYF.